The clone carrying this T cell receptor (beta chain) was counted only a few times. This sample stems from a study of blood T cells in healthy people across ages. The CDR3 contains 15 residues. CDR1 and CDR2 from the germline V gene are ENHRY and SYGVKD. The germline V and J ends were trimmed by 7 bases and 2 bases, with 15 bases remaining between them. Combining a sample-barcoded 5' primer with a J-beta primer mix, a second PCR ran for roughly 7 to 11 cycles. TCRdb used MiXCR to reprocess the 5' RACE reads, holding one entry per CDR3 protein. The repertoire holds hundreds of thousands of distinct CDR3 sequences, with roughly 25% as singletons. These data are also associated with another study on T cells of mothers and their children.

The specimen was blood. The sequence came from a boy aged 5-17 years in good health. This chain links TRBV10-3 with TRBJ1-3; unclear D gene. CDR3 in amino acids: CAIKSDLLPGNTIYF. The CDR3, as DNA: TGTGCCATCAAAAGCGACCTTTTACCTGGAAACACCATATATTTT.